The source of this TCR beta chain is a study of esophageal squamous cell carcinoma under preoperative chemotherapy. Of note for this clonotype: Antigen: not known.

Findings of the study overall: After chemotherapy, TCR diversity rose significantly in peripheral T cells but not in tumor-infiltrating lymphocytes. Peripheral T cells migrating into the tumor appeared to partly supply post-treatment tumor-infiltrating lymphocytes. Paclitaxel-nedaplatin therapy caused immediate, substantial clonotype frequency changes.

Germline values: CDR1 MNHEY, CDR2 SMNVEV (reference sequence). The CDR3 length is 17 residues. V lost 0 bases to trimming and J lost 0 bases, with 12 bases between them. TCRdb fed the PCR reads into MiXCR, producing one record per CDR3 protein. The repertoire holds 30,000 or so distinct CDR3 sequences, with 52% as singletons. This sample's time point: after preoperative PTX-NDP chemotherapy. The TCR comes from a human donor with esophageal squamous cell carcinoma. The donor label of this sample is uncertain. The biological material was taken from a patient given preoperative chemotherapy. The chain couples TRBV27 to TRBJ1-5; D gene uncertain. CDR3 sequence: CASSLSGSSPSNQPQHF. CDR3 sequence (DNA): TGTGCCAGCAGTTTATCAGGGAGCTCCCCTAGCAATCAGCCCCAGCATTTT.